Listed here are 17 T cell receptor beta chains from one sample, sequenced in a study of blood T cells in healthy people across ages. The second PCR ran roughly 7 to 12 cycles with a sample-barcoded 5' primer and J-beta primers. TCRdb used MiXCR to reprocess the 5' RACE reads, holding one entry per CDR3 protein. This repertoire shows about 650,000 distinct CDR3 sequences, roughly 32% found once; its top ten account for roughly 14%. The source material was blood. These receptors were taken from an elderly woman in good health.

This clonotype was observed many times. The genes are TRBV7-3 and TRBJ1-2, with 8 positions matching TRBD1. V lost 5 bases, J lost 3 bases, and 5 bases stayed unmatched. This CDR3 is built from 14 residues. Germline CDR1 is SGHTA and CDR2 is FQGTGA. The CDR3 region has the DNA TGTGCCAGCAGCCCCCAGGGGGCGGACTATGGCTACACCTTC. It specifies CASSPQGADYGYTF.

With regard to this clonotype: A single base separates this from a much larger clone, so it may be a read error. The chain joins TRBV7-3 to TRBJ2-1; TRBD1 matches 7 bases. The length of the CDR3 is 18 residues. With V trimmed by 4 bases and J by 0 bases, 12 bases remained unmatched. Per germline, CDR1 SGHTA and CDR2 FQGTGA. The CDR3 DNA sequence: TGTGCCAGCAGCTCCGACAGGGTCAGTCGGGGCTCCTACAATGAGCAGTTCTTC. As protein: CASSSDRVSRGSYNEQFF.

In its sample, this clonotype was seen a few times. This may stem from a read error, because a much larger clone lies one nucleotide away. The chain couples TRBV5-1 to TRBJ2-1; D may correspond to TRBD1 or TRBD2 (5 bases each). The germline V gene has CDR1 SGHRS and CDR2 YFSETQ. Trimming pared 4 bases from V and 8 bases from J, leaving 13 bases between. CDR3 length: 13 amino acids. The CDR3 region is CASSDGTGDEQFF. The CDR3 region has the DNA TGCGCCAGCAGCGACGGGACGGGTGATGAGCAGTTCTTC.

The rearrangement uses TRBV6-5 and TRBJ1-1; possibly TRBD1 for D (6 bases). Looked up from germline, CDR1 is MNHEY and CDR2 is SVGAGI. The CDR3 has 16 residues. The V gene lost 2 bases and the J gene lost 7 bases, with 20 bases spanning the gap. CDR3 sequence: CASSYTGQLGSGEAFF. For the CDR3, the DNA is TGTGCCAGCAGTTACACCGGACAGCTCGGAAGCGGTGAAGCTTTCTTT.

Comment on this clonotype: Relative to the germline gene, one junction end is altered; a read error may explain this. The chain has TRBV4-2 and TRBJ1-4; D is possibly TRBD1 (6 bases). In germline, CDR1 is LGHNA, CDR2 YNFKEQ. The CDR3 covers 15 residues. CDR3 DNA: TGTGCCAGCAGCCCCTATTCAGGGGATGATGAAAAACGGTTTTTT. Translating it yields CASSPYSGDDEKRFF.

In its sample, this clonotype was seen once. The CDR3 DNA is TGTGCCAGCAGTCCCGAGACCGGACAAGAGACCCAGTACTTC. It encodes CASSPETGQETQYF. This chain connects TRBV6-5 to TRBJ2-5, with D unclear. This CDR3 region has 14 residues. V was pared by 5 bases and J by 2 bases, with 12 bases between. From germline, CDR1 is MNHEY and CDR2 SVGAGI.

With respect to this clonotype: Just one base apart from a much larger clone, this may be a read error. The rearrangement links TRBV7-2 to TRBJ1-6; D remains unclear. CDR3 length: 14 residues. Trimming shortened V by 7 bases and J by 13 bases, and 20 bases separated the two germline ends. Germline-derived CDR1 and CDR2 are SGHTA and FQGNSA. CDR3 residues: CASNPSGEKIPLHF. The CDR3 DNA sequence: TGTGCCAGCAACCCTAGCGGGGAAAAGATTCCCCTCCACTTT.

J is TRBJ2-5 and V is TRBV20-1; D is perhaps TRBD1 (6 bases). Germline V gene sequence: CDR1 DFQATT, CDR2 SNEGSKA (reference sequence). The CDR3 contains 11 residues. V was pared by 8 bases and J by 5 bases, with 12 bases between. The CDR3 region is CSLNRAETQYF. The DNA of the CDR3 is TGCAGTCTAAACAGGGCCGAGACCCAGTACTTC.

Turning to this clonotype: Possible read error: a much larger clone is one base away. The V gene is TRBV3-1, the J gene TRBJ2-1; D may match TRBD1 or TRBD2 (5 bases each). CDR3 length equals 17 residues. Germline V lookup: CDR1 LGHDT, CDR2 YNNKEL (reference sequence). The CDR3 coding sequence is TGTGCCAGCAGCCAGATTGGGGACCCTGGCTCCTACAATGAGCGGTTCTTC. It encodes CASSQIGDPGSYNERFF.

J is TRBJ2-3 and V is TRBV20-1; D possibly corresponds to TRBD1 (6 bases). V was clipped by 5 bases and J by 5 bases, with 14 bases between them. Germline loops: CDR1 DFQATT, CDR2 SNEGSKA (reference sequence). This CDR3 has 13 residues. The CDR3 reads CSAPLRDKDTQYF. The CDR3 coding sequence is TGCAGTGCTCCACTCCGGGACAAAGATACGCAGTATTTT.

With regard to this clonotype: This may stem from a read error, because a much larger clone lies one nucleotide away. V gene TRBV29-1 combines with J gene TRBJ2-1; the D is unclear. The J call could be wrong; TRBJ2-7 is a better fit for the DNA end. The CDR3 consists of 9 residues. CDR1 and CDR2 (germline): SQVTM, ANQGSEA. The chain's CDR3 is CSVDNEQYF. In DNA, the CDR3 is TGCAGCGTTGACAATGAGCAGTACTTC.

This clonotype has at least ten counts. J is TRBJ1-5 and V is TRBV9; tentative D call: TRBD1 (6 bases). The length of the CDR3 is 14 residues. Germline CDR1 is SGDLS and CDR2 is YYNGEE. Trimming stripped 3 bases from V and 4 bases from J, with 11 bases between. CDR3 bases: TGTGCCAGCAGCGCGGGACAAATAAATCAGCCCCAGCATTTT. Translation: CASSAGQINQPQHF. Looking up the rest from reference TRBV9 and TRBJ1-5 gives the full variable domain: DSGVTQTPKHLITATGQRVTLRCSPRSGDLSVYWYQQSLDQGLQFLIQYYNGEERAKGNILERFSAQQFPDLHSELNLSSLELGDSALYFCASSAGQINQPQHFGDGTRLSIL.

This clonotype has at least ten counts. The chain joins TRBV30 to TRBJ1-1; possibly TRBD1 for D (5 bases). Trimming cost V 4 bases and J 5 bases, with 8 bases left between them. This CDR3 comprises 11 residues. Germline lookup yields CDR1 GTSNPN and CDR2 SVGIG (reference sequence). The DNA of the CDR3 is TGTGCCTGGAAAGGGGATACTGAAGCTTTCTTT. It is translated as CAWKGDTEAFF.

This clonotype has a count of ten or more. This sequence joins TRBV12-3 or TRBV12-4 and TRBJ1-2; D is ambiguous. With 6 bases removed from V and 4 bases from J, the gap between germline ends came to 9 bases. This CDR3 has 12 residues. The CDR3 is CASSSGGYGYTF. The CDR3 DNA reads TGTGCCAGCAGCTCGGGAGGCTATGGCTACACCTTC.

This clonotype is a singleton in its sample. This chain connects TRBV7-3 to TRBJ2-1; TRBD1 agrees at 7 bases. This CDR3 has 16 amino acids. Trimming removed 3 bases from V and 0 bases from J; junction bases left unmatched: 5. CDR1 is SGHTA, CDR2 FQGTGA, per germline. The CDR3 coding sequence is TGTGCCAGCAGCTTGACAGGGAAAGGCTCCTACAATGAGCAGTTCTTC. As protein: CASSLTGKGSYNEQFF.

This clonotype was observed many times. The chain joins TRBV5-6 to TRBJ2-1; 10 bases are a match to TRBD2. From germline, CDR1 is SGHDT and CDR2 YYEEEE. This CDR3 comprises 16 residues. The V segment lost 2 bases and the J segment 8 bases; nucleotides outside the gene matches: 10. The DNA of the CDR3 is TGTGCCAGCAGCTTCTTTAGCGGGGGGATCGCCCATGAGCAGTTCTTC. Translated, it gives CASSFFSGGIAHEQFF.

J is TRBJ1-1 and V is TRBV5-1; D not certain. The germline CDR1 and CDR2 sequences are SGHRS and YFSETQ. Between the trimmed V and J ends, which lost 2 bases and 4 bases, there was a span of 15 bases. The CDR3 consists of 15 residues. The CDR3 loop reads CASSFAAHAGTEAFF. In nucleotides, the CDR3 is TGCGCCAGCAGCTTTGCCGCTCACGCTGGCACTGAAGCTTTCTTT.